What follows is one T cell receptor (beta chain) and its context. Assay: immunoSEQ multiplex PCR; the TCRdb copy retains only in-frame clones and omits some. The repertoire holds hundreds of thousands of clones, with approximately 87% as singletons. These data are taken from a study of blood T cell repertoires in COVID-19. The CDR3 runs 15 residues. CDR1 is MDHEN and CDR2 is SYDVKM in the germline V gene. V dropped 5 bases and J dropped 0; count of bases not matched to a gene: 5. The TCR was taken from a man in his 60s who had recovered from COVID-19. The chain carries TRBV28 and TRBJ2-3; 7 bases map to TRBD1. The sample was peripheral blood. The CDR3 loop is CASSGTDASTDTQYF. The DNA of the CDR3 is TGTGCCAGCAGTGGGACAGATGCTAGCACAGATACGCAGTATTTT.